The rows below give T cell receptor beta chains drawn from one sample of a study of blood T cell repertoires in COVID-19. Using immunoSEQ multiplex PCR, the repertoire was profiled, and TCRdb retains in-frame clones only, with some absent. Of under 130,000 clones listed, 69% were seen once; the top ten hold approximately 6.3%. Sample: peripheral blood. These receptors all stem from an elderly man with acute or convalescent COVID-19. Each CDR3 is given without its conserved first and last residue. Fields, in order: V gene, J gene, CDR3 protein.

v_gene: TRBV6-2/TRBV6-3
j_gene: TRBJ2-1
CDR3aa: ASSINTPRGFGEQF

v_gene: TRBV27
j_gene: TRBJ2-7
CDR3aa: ASKGAGGYRSSYEQY

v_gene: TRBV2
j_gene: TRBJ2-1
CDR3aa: ASSVWTGINEQF

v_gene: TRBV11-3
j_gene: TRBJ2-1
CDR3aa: ASSLDQISEQF

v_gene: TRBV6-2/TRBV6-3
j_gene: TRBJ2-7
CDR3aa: ASSYQGSYEQY

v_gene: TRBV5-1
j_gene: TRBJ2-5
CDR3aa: ASSSSGAQETQY

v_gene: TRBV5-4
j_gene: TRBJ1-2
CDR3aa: ASSLASGDYGYT

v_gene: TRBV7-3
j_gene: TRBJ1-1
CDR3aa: ASSLQENTEAF

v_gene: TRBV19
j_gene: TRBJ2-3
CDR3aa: ASSISRGGADTQY

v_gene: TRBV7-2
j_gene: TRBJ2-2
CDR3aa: ASSLRGRNTGELF

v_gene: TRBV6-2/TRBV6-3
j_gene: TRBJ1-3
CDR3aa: ASTPEYSGNTIY

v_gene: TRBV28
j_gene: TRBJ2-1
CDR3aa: ASSFPSGENYNEQF

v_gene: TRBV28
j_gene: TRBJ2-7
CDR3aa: ASSFTVSASSEQY

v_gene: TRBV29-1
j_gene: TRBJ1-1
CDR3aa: SVRTGSLMNTEAF

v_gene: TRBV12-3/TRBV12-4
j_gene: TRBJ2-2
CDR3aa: ASSLFDTGELF

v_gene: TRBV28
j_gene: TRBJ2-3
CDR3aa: ASSRSGSTDTQY

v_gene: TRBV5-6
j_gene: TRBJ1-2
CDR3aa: ASSLAAGGYT

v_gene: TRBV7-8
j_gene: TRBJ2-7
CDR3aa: ASSLAGVPGEQY

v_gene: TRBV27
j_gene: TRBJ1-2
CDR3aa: ASRGLTGSNYGYT

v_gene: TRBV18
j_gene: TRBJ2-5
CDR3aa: ASSPTGRTETQY

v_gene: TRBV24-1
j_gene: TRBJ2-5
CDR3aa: ATSDGTSGRAAETQY

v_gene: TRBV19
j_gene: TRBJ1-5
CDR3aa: ASRDGQGPNQPQH

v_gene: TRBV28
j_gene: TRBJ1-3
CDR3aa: ASGTVGNTIY

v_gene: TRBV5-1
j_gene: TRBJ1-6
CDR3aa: ASSSGTRDNSPLH

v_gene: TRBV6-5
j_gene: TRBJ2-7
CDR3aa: ASSYSILGGPYEQY

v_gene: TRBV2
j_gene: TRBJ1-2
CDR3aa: ASSSTVGSYGYT